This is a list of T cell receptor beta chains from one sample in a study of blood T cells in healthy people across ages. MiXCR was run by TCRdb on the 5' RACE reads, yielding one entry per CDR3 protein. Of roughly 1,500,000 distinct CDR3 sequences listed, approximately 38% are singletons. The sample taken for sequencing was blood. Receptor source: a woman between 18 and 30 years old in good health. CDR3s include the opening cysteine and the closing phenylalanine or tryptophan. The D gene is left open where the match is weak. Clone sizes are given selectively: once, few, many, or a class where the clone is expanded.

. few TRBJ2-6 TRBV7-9 TGTGCCAGCAGCCAGAGACAGAAAACCTCTGGGGCCAACGTCCTGACTTTC CASSQRQKTSGANVLTF
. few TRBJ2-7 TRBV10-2 TGCGCCAGCAGTGAGATCCCTTACAATGAGCAGTACTTC CASSEIPYNEQYF
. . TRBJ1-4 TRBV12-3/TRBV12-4 TGTGCCAGCAGTGGGACTAGGGGTGAAAAACTGTTTTTT CASSGTRGEKLFF
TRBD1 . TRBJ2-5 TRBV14 TGTGCCAGCAGCCAAATCCCGACAAGGGGGCGCAGAGAGACCCAGTACTTC CASSQIPTRGRRETQYF
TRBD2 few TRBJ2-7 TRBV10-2 TGCGCCGCGTACGATCGGCGGGAGGGCCTTCCCGGTTCCTACGAGCAGTACTTC CAAYDRREGLPGSYEQYF
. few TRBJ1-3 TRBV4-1 TGCGCCAGCAGCCGGGACTCCAACTCTGGAAACACCATATATTTT CASSRDSNSGNTIYF
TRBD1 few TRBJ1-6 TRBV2 TGTGCCAGCAGAGCTAAGACCGGGACAGGACCTAATTCACCCCTCCACTTT CASRAKTGTGPNSPLHF
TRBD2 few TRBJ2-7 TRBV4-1 TGCGCCAGCAGCCAAGTTTGGCTAGCGGGGTACGAGCAGTACTTC CASSQVWLAGYEQYF
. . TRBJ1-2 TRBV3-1 TGTGCCAGCAGCGCCAAAGGGGGGGCTGGGAGTGGCTACACCTTC CASSAKGGAGSGYTF
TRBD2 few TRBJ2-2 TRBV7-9 TGTGCCAGCAACCCCAAGAGCGGGAGTCGGACCGGGGAGCTGTTTTTT CASNPKSGSRTGELFF
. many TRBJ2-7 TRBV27 TGTGCCAGCAGCAAAAGACATATAGAGGGCGCGCAGTACTTC CASSKRHIEGAQYF
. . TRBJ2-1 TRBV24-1 TGTGCCGCCAGTGATGCTAGCGTGGGCTACAATGAGCAGTTCTTC CAASDASVGYNEQFF
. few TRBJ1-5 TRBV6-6 TGTGCCAGCAAAGGGGGTGGCAATCAGCCCCAGCATTTT CASKGGGNQPQHF
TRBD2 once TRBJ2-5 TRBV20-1 TGCAGTGCTAGAGATTATCGCCTAGCGGGAGAGACCCAGTACTTC CSARDYRLAGETQYF
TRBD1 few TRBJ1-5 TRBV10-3 TGTGCCATCAGTGAGTCGAGGGACAGTACTAGCAATCAGCCCCAGCATTTT CAISESRDSTSNQPQHF
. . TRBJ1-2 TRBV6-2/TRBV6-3 TGTGCCAGCAGTTACGGGGGGGCCAATTACTATGGCTACACCTTC CASSYGGANYYGYTF
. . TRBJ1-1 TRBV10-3 TGTGCCATCATAGGCGGGACTGAAGCTTTCTTT CAIIGGTEAFF
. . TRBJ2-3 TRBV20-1 TGCAGTGCTCTAAACACAGATACGCAGTATTTT CSALNTDTQYF
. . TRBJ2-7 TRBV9 TGTGCCAGCAGCGAAAAGACAGGCCTAAGGTACGAGCAGTACTTC CASSEKTGLRYEQYF